The following is a TCR beta chain sequence with its context. Its antigen is still unknown. The sample is drawn from a study of cytomegalovirus exposure and HLA in healthy donors. 13 Jbeta primers and 60 Vbeta primers were used for the PCR. Libraries were prepared by immunoSEQ multiplex PCR; TCRdb keeps only in-frame clonotypes and omits some of them. The repertoire includes 95,000 to 150,000 clones, 65% to 85% of them detected once, and over 0.2% sits in the top ten. The V gene's germline CDR1 is SGHRS and CDR2 YFSETQ. V lost 2 bases to trimming and J lost 4 bases; unmatched junction nucleotides: 3. CDR3 size: 16 residues. Findings and limits, study-wide: CMV serostatus was the sole immune exposure information available. Listed as cytomegalovirus-associated were over 150 TCR beta chains.

Material: PBMCs. The rearrangement joins TRBV5-1 to TRBJ2-1; 13 bases fit TRBD2. The source of this sequence is a man between 50 and 59 years old in good health and CMV-seronegative. The CDR3 loop is CASSLGTSGVYNEQFF. CDR3 DNA: TGCGCCAGCAGCTTAGGGACTAGCGGGGTATACAATGAGCAGTTCTTC.